These 28 T cell receptor beta chains were sequenced from one sample in a study of CD8+ T cells in alopecia areata. Sequencing used cDNA as its template, made by extracting RNA and reverse transcribing it. The data were produced by immunoSEQ multiplex PCR, yet TCRdb's version contains in-frame clones alone and is incomplete. The data contain fewer than 250,000 clones, under 80% of them singletons. Treatment given: oral pan-JAK inhibitor, 5-10 mg twice daily. Sequenced here: CD4+ T cells sorted from blood, sampled at week 49, from a patient treated with tofacitinib. These receptors were taken from a human donor with alopecia areata.

J is TRBJ1-2 and V is TRBV6-1, with D uncertain. CDR1 and CDR2 (germline): MNHNS, SASEGT. The CDR3 contains 13 residues. Trimming cost V 10 bases and J 6 bases, with 18 bases left between them. CDR3 nucleotides: TGTGCCACTTACGACGGTCCTGCGGATGGCTACACCTTC. Amino acid sequence: CATYDGPADGYTF.

This clone occurred a few times. The chain couples TRBV18 to TRBJ2-1; the D is unclear. This CDR3 is built from 14 residues. CDR1 is KGHSH and CDR2 is LQKENI in the germline V gene. The V and J ends lost 8 bases and 1 base respectively, with 12 bases between them. CDR3 bases: TGTGCCAGCCTCCTTCAGGCTTCCTACAATGAGCAGTTCTTC. This codes for CASLLQASYNEQFF. Based on the CDR3 plus reference TRBV18 and TRBJ2-1, the full variable domain is NAGVMQNPRHLVRRRGQEARLRCSPMKGHSHVYWYRQLPEEGLKFMVYLQKENIIDESGMPKERFSAEFPKEGPSILRIQQVVRGDSAAYFCASLLQASYNEQFFGPGTRLTVL.

The chain couples TRBV6-5 to TRBJ2-5; D call uncertain. The CDR3 is made up of 15 amino acids. Germline V gene lookup returns CDR1 MNHEY and CDR2 SVGAGI. Trimming pared 0 bases from V and 4 bases from J, leaving 12 bases between. CDR3 nucleotide sequence: TGTGCCAGCAGTTACTCATGGCCGCCGGGAGAGACCCAGTACTTC. This translates into CASSYSWPPGETQYF.

This clone was observed a handful of times. The chain links TRBV6-6 to TRBJ1-6, with D uncertain. The CDR3 has 16 amino acids. Looked up from germline, CDR1 is MNHNY and CDR2 is SVGAGI (reference sequence). Between the trimmed V and J ends, which lost 0 bases and 9 bases, there was a span of 15 bases. The CDR3 DNA reads as TGTGCCAGCAGTTACTCGGCGGGAGGAATGAGTTCACCCCTCCACTTT. Amino acid sequence: CASSYSAGGMSSPLHF.

This clone was detected a few times. The genes are TRBV7-3 and TRBJ2-5, with D possibly being TRBD1 or TRBD2 (5 bases each). With 5 bases removed from V and 1 base from J, the gap between germline ends came to 17 bases. The V gene's germline CDR1 is SGHTA and CDR2 FQGTGA. This CDR3 has 16 amino acids. The CDR3 coding sequence is TGTGCCAGCAGCCAGATGGGGACCACCTCCCAAGAGACCCAGTACTTC. Protein sequence: CASSQMGTTSQETQYF.

This clone was recorded a few times. This chain links TRBV11-2 with TRBJ2-5, with 12 bases aligning to TRBD2. The length of the CDR3 is 15 residues. V gave up 5 bases and J gave up 4 bases; unmatched junction bases: 5. Germline CDR1 is SGHAT and CDR2 is FQNNGV. The CDR3 protein is CASSPGLAGRETQYF. CDR3 sequence (DNA): TGTGCCAGCAGCCCCGGACTAGCGGGGAGAGAGACCCAGTACTTC.

The CDR3 here is CAWQAGGTDTQYF. CDR3 bases: TGTGCCTGGCAAGCGGGGGGCACAGATACGCAGTATTTT. V gene TRBV30 combines with J gene TRBJ2-3, with 8 positions matching TRBD2. This CDR3 region has 13 residues. Germline V gives CDR1 GTSNPN, CDR2 SVGIG (reference sequence). The J segment lost 1 base and the V segment lost 5 bases, leaving 2 bases of the junction unmatched.

In this sample, this clone turned up a few times. The chain carries TRBV30 and TRBJ1-1; D ambiguous. From germline, CDR1 is GTSNPN and CDR2 SVGIG (reference sequence). CDR3 length: 13 residues. V lost 1 base to trimming and J lost 7 bases, with 13 bases between them. CDR3: CAWSGSVAGEAFF. The CDR3 DNA reads TGTGCCTGGAGTGGGTCCGTGGCAGGTGAAGCTTTCTTT.

In this sample, this clone turned up a few times. The rearrangement uses TRBV25-1 and TRBJ1-4; D is ambiguous. CDR1 is MGHDK, CDR2 SYGVNS, per germline. The CDR3 totals 11 residues. Trimming pared 3 bases from V and 7 bases from J, leaving 3 bases between. As DNA, the CDR3 is TGTGCCAGCAGTGACGGTGAAAAACTGTTTTTT. Its protein is CASSDGEKLFF.

This chain uses TRBV27 with TRBJ2-3, with D uncertain. With 5 bases removed from V and 0 bases from J, the gap between germline ends came to 15 bases. The CDR3 length is 16 residues. CDR1 and CDR2 from the germline V gene are MNHEY and SMNVEV (reference sequence). CDR3 coding DNA: TGTGCCAGCAGTGGGGTTGGGGAAACTAGCACAGATACGCAGTATTTT. It specifies CASSGVGETSTDTQYF.

The J gene is TRBJ1-5, the V gene TRBV2; D is undetermined. Trimming pared 3 bases from V and 4 bases from J, leaving 10 bases between. Germline CDR1 is SNHLY and CDR2 is FYNNEI. The CDR3 loop spans 14 amino acids. The CDR3 coding sequence is TGTGCCAGCAGTGAGGCGCCGGGTAATCAGCCCCAGCATTTT. Protein product: CASSEAPGNQPQHF.

This sequence joins TRBV29-1 and TRBJ1-2; 8 bases agree with TRBD1. Germline V gene sequence: CDR1 SQVTM, CDR2 ANQGSEA. Unmatched junction bases numbered 10, after V lost 6 bases and J lost 7 bases. The CDR3 is 13 residues long. The CDR3 here is CSVMGQGAVGYTF. The CDR3 DNA reads as TGCAGCGTAATGGGCCAGGGGGCAGTTGGCTACACCTTC. The entire variable domain, with the rest obtained from reference TRBV29-1 and TRBJ1-2, is as follows: SAVISQKPSRDICQRGTSLTIQCQVDSQVTMMFWYRQQPGQSLTLIATANQGSEATYESGFVIDKFPISRPNLTFSTLTVSNMSPEDSSIYLCSVMGQGAVGYTFGSGTRLTVV.

The chain joins TRBV19 to TRBJ1-1; maybe TRBD1 (6 bases). Trimming took off 6 bases at V and 10 bases at J, with 9 bases between the two ends. Per the germline V gene, CDR1 is LNHDA and CDR2 is SQIVND (reference sequence). This CDR3 spans 10 amino acids. The DNA of the CDR3 is TGTGCCAGTAGAGAGGGGGGAGCTTTCTTT. Residues: CASREGGAFF.

The V call is TRBV15, the J call TRBJ1-2; no definite D call. V was shortened by 0 bases and J by 5 bases, with 10 bases between the two germline ends. Per the germline V gene, CDR1 is LNHNV and CDR2 is YYDKDF (reference sequence). This CDR3 comprises 14 residues. In DNA, the CDR3 is TGTGCCACCAGCAGAGATCCAGCGGGTTATGGCTACACCTTC. It translates to CATSRDPAGYGYTF.

This clone has a handful of counts. The CDR3 spells CSVGEETQYF. The CDR3 DNA reads as TGCAGCGTCGGCGAGGAGACCCAGTACTTC. This chain joins TRBV29-1 and TRBJ2-5; D is uncertain. Germline CDR1 SQVTM, CDR2 ANQGSEA. The CDR3 loop spans 10 amino acids. Trimming removed 6 bases at V and 5 bases at J, with 7 bases between.

V gene TRBV29-1 combines with J gene TRBJ2-1, with 11 bases fitting TRBD1. V shed 7 bases, J shed 7 bases, and the junction held 9 bases outside the gene matches. The length of the CDR3 is 14 residues. Per the germline V gene, CDR1 is SQVTM and CDR2 is ANQGSEA. CDR3 DNA sequence: TGCAGCGCCGAGGACAGGGGGCAAGTGAATGAGCAGTTCTTC. Its translation: CSAEDRGQVNEQFF.

The chain uses TRBV7-2 and TRBJ2-3, with 14 bases matching TRBD2. With V trimmed by 5 bases and J by 2 bases, 3 bases remained unmatched. CDR3 length equals 16 residues. Germline V gene data show CDR1 as SGHTA and CDR2 as FQGNSA. The CDR3 reads CASSKGLAGATDTQYF. CDR3 sequence (DNA): TGTGCCAGCAGCAAGGGACTAGCGGGGGCCACAGATACGCAGTATTTT.

The chain carries TRBV15 and TRBJ2-3, with TRBD2 matching over 7 bases. With V trimmed by 5 bases and J by 5 bases, 4 bases remained unmatched. Per germline, CDR1 LNHNV and CDR2 YYDKDF (reference sequence). CDR3 size: 13 residues. This CDR3 reads CATSPGRRDTQYF. The CDR3 region has the DNA TGTGCCACCAGCCCCGGGAGGAGAGATACGCAGTATTTT. Full variable domain (outside the CDR3, taken from reference TRBV15 and TRBJ2-3): DAMVIQNPRYQVTQFGKPVTLSCSQTLNHNVMYWYQQKSSQAPKLLFHYYDKDFNNEADTPDNFQSRRPNTSFCFLDIRSPGLGDTAMYLCATSPGRRDTQYFGPGTRLTVL.

This clone was detected a few times. The chain has TRBV5-1 and TRBJ1-1, with D tentatively TRBD1 (5 bases). V lost 0 bases, J lost 8 bases, and 11 bases lay in between. The CDR3 sequence is 13 residues long. Germline CDR1 reads SGHRS; CDR2 reads YFSETQ. The CDR3 sequence: CASSLDFAGEAFF. The CDR3 nucleotides read TGCGCCAGCAGCTTGGATTTTGCAGGGGAAGCTTTCTTT.

The chain links TRBV30 to TRBJ2-3; perhaps TRBD1 as D (5 bases). The CDR3 is 12 amino acids. With 5 bases removed from V and 6 bases from J, the gap between germline ends came to 12 bases. Per germline, CDR1 GTSNPN and CDR2 SVGIG (reference sequence). CDR3 DNA sequence: TGTGCCTGGGGGGCCATTCGGGATACGCAGTATTTT. Protein sequence: CAWGAIRDTQYF.

To note about this clone: Other DNA sequences from this sample encode an identical CDR3 as well. J is TRBJ1-2 and V is TRBV29-1; D not resolved. The germline gives CDR1 SQVTM, CDR2 ANQGSEA. The CDR3 covers 9 residues. V lost 3 bases to trimming and J lost 5 bases, with 1 base between them. CDR3 protein: CSVDYGYTF. The CDR3 DNA reads as TGCAGCGTTGATTATGGCTACACCTTC. The full variable domain, with the rest looked up from reference TRBV29-1 and TRBJ1-2, is SAVISQKPSRDICQRGTSLTIQCQVDSQVTMMFWYRQQPGQSLTLIATANQGSEATYESGFVIDKFPISRPNLTFSTLTVSNMSPEDSSIYLCSVDYGYTFGSGTRLTVV.

As DNA, the CDR3 is TGCAGCGTGTTTTTATCACTAGCCAAAAACATTCAGTACTTC. It translates to CSVFLSLAKNIQYF. This sequence joins TRBV29-1 and TRBJ2-4; D gene uncertain. V lost 6 bases and J 0 bases, leaving 12 bases between the germline ends. The germline V gene encodes CDR1 SQVTM and CDR2 ANQGSEA. This CDR3 contains 14 residues.

The chain combines TRBV5-1 with TRBJ2-3; the D gene is possibly TRBD1 (5 bases). The CDR3 contains 13 residues. Germline-derived CDR1 and CDR2 are SGHRS and YFSETQ. Deletions cut 4 bases from V and 3 bases from J, with 9 bases between. The CDR3 bases are TGCGCCAGCAGCAGGGGATCTACAGATACGCAGTATTTT. Its protein is CASSRGSTDTQYF.

This clone was found many times. The chain carries TRBV10-3 and TRBJ1-1, with D possibly being TRBD1 (5 bases). The CDR3 loop spans 13 amino acids. CDR1 and CDR2 from the germline V gene are ENHRY and SYGVKD. V lost 1 base and J 11 bases, leaving 14 bases between the germline ends. The CDR3 region is CAISEYGTAGAFF. The CDR3 region has the DNA TGTGCCATCAGTGAGTACGGGACGGCTGGCGCTTTCTTT.

A few counts support this clone. The chain employs TRBV5-1 and TRBJ1-1, with a weak D call TRBD1 (5 bases). From germline, CDR1 is SGHRS and CDR2 YFSETQ. The CDR3 runs to 13 residues. Trimming removed 0 bases at V and 3 bases at J, with 6 bases between. The CDR3 DNA follows: TGCGCCAGCAGCTTGGCAGGGTACACTGAAGCTTTCTTT. This sequence encodes CASSLAGYTEAFF.

This chain uses TRBV7-3 with TRBJ2-5; 10 positions match TRBD1. Trimming removed 4 bases from V and 2 bases from J; junction bases left unmatched: 4. In germline, CDR1 is SGHTA, CDR2 FQGTGA. The CDR3 loop spans 15 amino acids. The CDR3 sequence is CASSSDRGLQETQYF. The CDR3 bases are TGTGCCAGCAGCTCTGACAGGGGGCTGCAAGAGACCCAGTACTTC.

The chain has TRBV10-3 and TRBJ1-2; D not resolved. Trimming left V 0 bases short and J 4 bases short, with 9 bases between. In germline, CDR1 is ENHRY, CDR2 SYGVKD. The CDR3 extends over 14 amino acids. CDR3 coding DNA: TGTGCCATCAGTGAGTCGGCAGCAGTCTATGGCTACACCTTC. This translates into CAISESAAVYGYTF.

The chain has TRBV4-3 and TRBJ2-5, with 7 bases matching TRBD1. The CDR3 loop spans 13 amino acids. The trim removed 6 bases at V and 4 bases at J, leaving 5 bases unmatched. The germline CDR1 and CDR2 sequences are LGHNA and YSLEER. The CDR3 spells CASSRTGRETQYF. CDR3 DNA sequence: TGCGCCAGCAGTCGGACAGGTCGAGAGACCCAGTACTTC.